Listed here are 32 T cell receptor beta chains from one sample, sequenced in a study of T cell changes during pregnancy in multiple sclerosis. Assay used: immunoSEQ multiplex PCR; TCRdb lists only in-frame clones, some missing. The profile shows 75,000 to 80,000 clones, about 92% of them singletons. The specimen comprised peripheral blood, sampled after pregnancy. The receptors were gathered from a female donor in good health, enrolled as a control in a pregnancy study.

This chain joins TRBV7-8 and TRBJ2-1; a possible D gene is TRBD1 (6 bases). Germline CDR1 and CDR2: SGHVS and FQNEAQ. CDR3 length: 16 amino acids. Trimming removed 2 bases from V and 0 bases from J, with 11 bases in between. The CDR3 nucleotides read TGTGCCAGCAGCTTAAGGGACATGAGCTCCTACAATGAGCAGTTCTTC. Amino acids: CASSLRDMSSYNEQFF. Supplemented by reference TRBV7-8 and TRBJ2-1, the full variable domain reads GAGVSQSPRYKVAKRGQDVALRCDPISGHVSLFWYQQALGQGPEFLTYFQNEAQLDKSGLPSDRFFAERPEGSVSTLKIQRTQQEDSAVYLCASSLRDMSSYNEQFFGPGTRLTVL.

The chain combines TRBV5-4 with TRBJ2-5, with D perhaps TRBD2 (6 bases). The germline V gene encodes CDR1 SGHNT and CDR2 YYREEE (reference sequence). V lost 0 bases and J 5 bases, leaving 8 bases between the germline ends. This CDR3 contains 13 residues. This chain's CDR3 is CASSLGLAETQYF. Here the CDR3 DNA reads TGTGCCAGCAGCTTGGGGCTAGCGGAGACCCAGTACTTC.

The chain links TRBV2 to TRBJ1-6; no definite D call. Per germline, CDR1 SNHLY and CDR2 FYNNEI. The germline V and J ends were trimmed by 10 bases and 9 bases, with 16 bases remaining between them. This CDR3 has 13 amino acids. CDR3 in DNA: TGTGCCACCTCCCGGGCCAGCGGTTCACCCCTCCACTTT. This codes for CATSRASGSPLHF.

The chain links TRBV9 to TRBJ2-2; D not resolved. V was trimmed by 2 bases and J by 1 base, leaving 9 bases between them. The germline V gene has CDR1 SGDLS and CDR2 YYNGEE. The CDR3 totals 15 residues. As DNA, the CDR3 is TGTGCCAGCAGCGTGGGTAGCCTGAACACCGGGGAGCTGTTTTTT. Its translation is CASSVGSLNTGELFF.

The chain joins TRBV4-2 to TRBJ1-2; 9 nucleotides match TRBD1. V was pared by 3 bases and J by 4 bases, with 9 bases of the junction left unmatched. The germline V gene encodes CDR1 LGHNA and CDR2 YNFKEQ. This CDR3 comprises 16 residues. In nucleotides, the CDR3 is TGTGCCAGCAGCCAGCCCAGACAGGGGGAGACCTATGGCTACACCTTC. It is translated as CASSQPRQGETYGYTF.

The CDR3 DNA follows: TGTGCCAGCTCACCACCTAGCGGGAGCCCAGAGACCCAGTACTTC. Encoded protein: CASSPPSGSPETQYF. The chain has TRBV18 and TRBJ2-5, with 9 bases that match TRBD2. The trim removed 0 bases at V and 4 bases at J, leaving 3 bases unmatched. This CDR3 has 15 residues. Germline V lookup: CDR1 KGHSH, CDR2 LQKENI.

This chain joins TRBV7-2 and TRBJ2-2; possible D gene TRBD1, 6 bases. The CDR3 spans 14 residues. Germline assignment: CDR1 SGHTA and CDR2 FQGNSA. Between the trimmed V and J ends, which lost 1 base and 6 bases, there was a span of 9 bases. The CDR3 reads CASSLVRQAGELFF. DNA of the CDR3: TGTGCCAGCAGCTTAGTTAGACAGGCCGGGGAGCTGTTTTTT.

The J gene is TRBJ1-3, the V gene TRBV19; D might be TRBD1 (6 bases). This CDR3 spans 15 amino acids. CDR1 and CDR2 (germline): LNHDA, SQIVND (reference sequence). Trimming took off 5 bases at V and 2 bases at J, with 13 bases between the two ends. CDR3 bases: TGTGCCAGTAGTCCGGACAGTTTTCCTGGAAACACCATATATTTT. Its protein product is CASSPDSFPGNTIYF.

V gene TRBV5-5 combines with J gene TRBJ2-7, with 9 bases identical to TRBD1. The CDR3 has 16 amino acids. The germline CDR1 and CDR2 sequences are SGHKS and YYEKEE (reference sequence). The trim removed 4 bases at V and 1 base at J, leaving 9 bases unmatched. Here the CDR3 reads CASSQSLGTGSYEQYF. DNA for the CDR3: TGTGCCAGCAGCCAAAGTCTCGGGACAGGGTCCTACGAGCAGTACTTC.

The gene calls are TRBV27 and TRBJ2-1; 7 positions match TRBD2. This CDR3 is built from 14 residues. CDR1 is MNHEY and CDR2 is SMNVEV in the germline V gene (reference sequence). The ends lost 5 bases at V and 1 base at J; junction bases unmatched: 2. The CDR3, as DNA: TGTGCCAGCAGTCGGACTAGTTCCTACAATGAGCAGTTCTTC. This encodes CASSRTSSYNEQFF.

The chain is built from TRBV6-1 and TRBJ1-1; 7 nucleotides align to TRBD1. Germline lookup yields CDR1 MNHNS and CDR2 SASEGT. The CDR3 is 13 residues long. The trim removed 6 bases at V and 6 bases at J, leaving 7 bases unmatched. The CDR3 bases are TGTGCCAGCAGCCGTTCGACAGGGCCTGAAGCTTTCTTT. Protein sequence: CASSRSTGPEAFF.

The CDR3 DNA reads as TGTGCCAGCAGCTTCATAGCGGGAGTTGACAATGAGCAGTTCTTC. Residues: CASSFIAGVDNEQFF. The chain is built from TRBV7-2 and TRBJ2-1, with 9 bases aligning to TRBD2. Trimming removed 3 bases from V and 5 bases from J; junction bases left unmatched: 5. Looked up from germline, CDR1 is SGHTA and CDR2 is FQGNSA. This CDR3 is built from 15 residues.

This chain connects TRBV7-3 to TRBJ1-2, with D tentatively TRBD1 (6 bases). Trimming stripped 6 bases from V and 2 bases from J, with 10 bases between. This CDR3 has 13 amino acids. CDR1 is SGHTA, CDR2 FQGTGA, per germline. CDR3 sequence reads: CASSSGQNYGYTF. In DNA, the CDR3 is TGTGCCAGCAGTTCCGGACAGAACTATGGCTACACCTTC.

This chain links TRBV7-8 with TRBJ1-3, with TRBD1 matching 7 bases. This CDR3 comprises 15 residues. From germline, CDR1 is SGHVS and CDR2 FQNEAQ. Losses at the gene ends were 1 base for V and 4 bases for J; bases not matched to a gene: 4. CDR3 DNA: TGTGCCAGCAGCTTAGGAGGGGGCGTGGGAAACACCATATATTTT. Protein product: CASSLGGGVGNTIYF.

This rearrangement joins TRBV9 to TRBJ2-7; D is perhaps TRBD2 (7 bases). The CDR3 runs to 19 residues. Germline CDR1 SGDLS, CDR2 YYNGEE. V shed 4 bases and J shed 3 bases, with 29 bases lying between them. CDR3 sequence (DNA): TGTGCCAGCAGCCCCAGCGAAGGGCTTTTGCGGGGGCGATTCTACGAGCAGTACTTC. Encoded protein: CASSPSEGLLRGRFYEQYF.

The gene calls are TRBV19 and TRBJ2-1, with 8 nucleotides matching TRBD2. CDR3 size: 14 residues. J lost 9 bases, V lost 3 bases, and 7 bases had no gene match. The V gene's germline CDR1 is LNHDA and CDR2 SQIVND (reference sequence). Here the CDR3 reads CASSIERESLEQFF. CDR3 in DNA: TGTGCCAGTAGTATCGAGCGGGAGTCTCTTGAGCAGTTCTTC. Combining the CDR3 with reference TRBV19 and TRBJ2-1 gives the whole variable domain DGGITQSPKYLFRKEGQNVTLSCEQNLNHDAMYWYRQDPGQGLRLIYYSQIVNDFQKGDIAEGYSVSREKKESFPLTVTSAQKNPTAFYLCASSIERESLEQFFGPGTRLTVL.

The chain links TRBV10-3 to TRBJ2-1, with 13 bases identical to TRBD2. Germline lookup yields CDR1 ENHRY and CDR2 SYGVKD. V lost 6 bases to trimming and J lost 7 bases; unmatched junction nucleotides: 6. The CDR3 extends over 15 amino acids. CDR3 sequence reads: CAIRPGTSGNNEQFF. Written as DNA, the CDR3 is TGTGCCATCAGACCCGGGACTAGCGGGAATAATGAGCAGTTCTTC.

The genes are TRBV7-9 and TRBJ2-3, with TRBD2 matching over 10 bases. The germline gives CDR1 SEHNR, CDR2 FQNEAQ (reference sequence). V lost 4 bases to trimming and J lost 1 base; unmatched junction nucleotides: 5. The CDR3 loop spans 16 amino acids. The CDR3 region has the DNA TGTGCCAGCAGCTACCCCAGCGGGGGGGGCACAGATACGCAGTATTTT. Residues: CASSYPSGGGTDTQYF.

This chain connects TRBV7-6 to TRBJ2-7, with D tentatively TRBD1 (5 bases). CDR1 SGHVS and CDR2 FNYEAQ come from the germline V gene. V shed 1 base and J shed 6 bases, with 22 bases lying between them. This CDR3 contains 17 residues. DNA for the CDR3: TGTGCCAGCAGCTTAGTAGCAGGCAGGGAATATGGGTTCGAGCAGTACTTC. It codes for CASSLVAGREYGFEQYF.

The chain is built from TRBV14 and TRBJ2-7; D is undetermined. The CDR3 has 15 residues. Germline assignment: CDR1 SGHDN and CDR2 FVKESK. Trimming removed 2 bases from V and 0 bases from J, with 11 bases in between. As DNA, the CDR3 is TGTGCCAGCAGCCAACACATCTCCCTCTCCTACGAGCAGTACTTC. Its translation: CASSQHISLSYEQYF.

This clone was observed once. The chain is built from TRBV9 and TRBJ2-1; TRBD2 aligns across 7 bases. J lost 3 bases, V lost 3 bases, and 9 bases had no gene match. The CDR3 contains 16 residues. CDR1 and CDR2 from the germline V gene are SGDLS and YYNGEE. The CDR3 sequence is CASSGRAGEIYNEQFF. DNA of the CDR3: TGTGCCAGCAGCGGCCGGGCGGGAGAAATCTACAATGAGCAGTTCTTC.

The rearrangement links TRBV29-1 to TRBJ1-1, with TRBD1 matching 8 bases. After removal of 1 base from V and 1 base from J, the junction contained 5 bases not matched to a gene. Germline V lookup: CDR1 SQVTM, CDR2 ANQGSEA. This CDR3 has 15 amino acids. CDR3 amino acids: CSVEGMTGANTEAFF. For the CDR3, the DNA is TGCAGCGTTGAAGGTATGACAGGGGCGAACACTGAAGCTTTCTTT.

This clone was found once. The gene calls are TRBV5-4 and TRBJ1-2; D remains ambiguous. The ends were cut back, 2 bases at V and 5 bases at J, with 10 bases in the middle. Germline loops: CDR1 SGHNT, CDR2 YYREEE (reference sequence). The CDR3 is made up of 13 amino acids. CDR3 in amino acids: CASSFRGGYGYTF. The CDR3 coding sequence is TGTGCCAGCAGCTTCCGGGGAGGATATGGCTACACCTTC.

This chain links TRBV15 with TRBJ2-1; 7 bases match TRBD2. Germline V lookup: CDR1 LNHNV, CDR2 YYDKDF (reference sequence). V shed 1 base, J shed 2 bases, and the junction held 5 bases outside the gene matches. This CDR3 comprises 16 residues. DNA for the CDR3: TGTGCCACCAGCAGAGTCGGCCGGGGGGCCTACAATGAGCAGTTCTTC. Its protein product is CATSRVGRGAYNEQFF.

V usage is TRBV27 and J usage is TRBJ1-2; 9 bases align to TRBD1. J gave up 5 bases and V 3 bases, and 10 bases lay outside the gene matches. Germline CDR1 reads MNHEY; CDR2 reads SMNVEV (reference sequence). The CDR3 is 16 amino acids. CDR3: CASSFTGTGKGYGYTF. CDR3 in DNA: TGTGCCAGCAGTTTCACCGGGACAGGGAAGGGATATGGCTACACCTTC.

This clone turned up a few times. The rearrangement links TRBV30 to TRBJ1-2, with D possibly being TRBD1 (6 bases). This CDR3 spans 14 amino acids. The V gene's germline CDR1 is GTSNPN and CDR2 SVGIG (reference sequence). Trimming took 3 bases from V and 2 from J, leaving 13 bases between them. The CDR3 protein is CAWSQYRVNYGYTF. The CDR3 DNA reads TGTGCCTGGAGCCAATACAGGGTAAACTATGGCTACACCTTC.

The gene calls are TRBV6-1 and TRBJ2-3; TRBD1 aligns across 7 bases. The junction had 6 bases not matched to a gene; V was cut back by 8 bases and J by 4 bases. This CDR3 has 13 residues. CDR1 and CDR2 from the germline V gene are MNHNS and SASEGT. The DNA for the CDR3 is TGTGCCAGCCCCGACAGGGCCGCAGATACGCAGTATTTT. It is translated as CASPDRAADTQYF.

This rearrangement joins TRBV2 to TRBJ1-1; 9 positions agree with TRBD1. The CDR3 length is 14 residues. The V and J ends lost 5 bases and 0 bases, in that order; junction bases with no gene match: 1. Germline CDR1 SNHLY, CDR2 FYNNEI. The DNA for the CDR3 is TGTGCCAGCAGTACAGGGGGCCTGAACACTGAAGCTTTCTTT. This codes for CASSTGGLNTEAFF.

This clone occurred a few times. CDR3 in DNA: TGCGCCAGCGCCCCCGGGACAGGGGGCCGAGAGACCCAGTACTTC. Translation: CASAPGTGGRETQYF. The genes are TRBV5-1 and TRBJ2-5, with 12 bases fitting TRBD1. This CDR3 has 15 residues. The ends lost 7 bases at V and 4 bases at J; junction bases unmatched: 8. Germline CDR1 reads SGHRS; CDR2 reads YFSETQ. Using reference TRBV5-1 and TRBJ2-5 for the parts outside the CDR3, the full variable domain is KAGVTQTPRYLIKTRGQQVTLSCSPISGHRSVSWYQQTPGQGLQFLFEYFSETQRNKGNFPGRFSGRQFSNSRSEMNVSTLELGDSALYLCASAPGTGGRETQYFGPGTRLLVL.

V is TRBV11-2 and J is TRBJ2-1; 7 bases map to TRBD2. J lost 4 bases, V lost 3 bases, and 0 bases had no gene match. Germline V gene sequence: CDR1 SGHAT, CDR2 FQNNGV. This CDR3 region has 13 residues. CDR3 sequence (DNA): TGTGCCAGCAGCTTGGGACTATACAATGAGCAGTTCTTC. This codes for CASSLGLYNEQFF.

The CDR3 nucleotides read TGTGCCAGCAGTCTAGACCTGCGTCGTACGCAGTATTTT. Its translation: CASSLDLRRTQYF. J is TRBJ2-3 and V is TRBV28; no reliable D call. The V and J ends lost 5 bases and 8 bases respectively, with 14 bases between them. The CDR3 is made up of 13 amino acids. Germline loops: CDR1 MDHEN, CDR2 SYDVKM.

This chain uses TRBV6-1 with TRBJ2-1; 9 nucleotides line up with TRBD2. The CDR3 runs 15 residues. The V gene end was trimmed by 7 bases and the J gene end by 4 bases; junction bases not matched to a gene: 8. CDR1 and CDR2 (germline): MNHNS, SASEGT. In nucleotides, the CDR3 is TGTGCCAGCACCCTAAGCGGGGGGCTGTACAATGAGCAGTTCTTC. This encodes CASTLSGGLYNEQFF.